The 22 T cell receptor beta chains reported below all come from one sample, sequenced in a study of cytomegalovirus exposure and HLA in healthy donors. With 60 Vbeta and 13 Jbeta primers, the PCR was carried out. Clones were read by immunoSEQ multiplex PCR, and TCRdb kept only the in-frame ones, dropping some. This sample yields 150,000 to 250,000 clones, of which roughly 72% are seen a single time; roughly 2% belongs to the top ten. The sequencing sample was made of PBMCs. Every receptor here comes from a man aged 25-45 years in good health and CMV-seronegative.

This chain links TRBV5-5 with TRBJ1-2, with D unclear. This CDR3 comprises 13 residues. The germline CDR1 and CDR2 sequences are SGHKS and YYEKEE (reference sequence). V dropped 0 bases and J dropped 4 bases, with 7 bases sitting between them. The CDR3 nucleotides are TGTGCCAGCAGCTTGGACAGACCCTATGGCTACACCTTC. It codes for CASSLDRPYGYTF.

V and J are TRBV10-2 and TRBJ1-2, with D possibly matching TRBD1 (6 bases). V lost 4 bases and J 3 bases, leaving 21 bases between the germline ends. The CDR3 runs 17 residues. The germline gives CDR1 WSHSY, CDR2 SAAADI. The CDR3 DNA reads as TGCGCCAGCAGTGCCCTCCTCCCAGCCAGGGGCGACTATGGCTACACCTTC. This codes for CASSALLPARGDYGYTF.

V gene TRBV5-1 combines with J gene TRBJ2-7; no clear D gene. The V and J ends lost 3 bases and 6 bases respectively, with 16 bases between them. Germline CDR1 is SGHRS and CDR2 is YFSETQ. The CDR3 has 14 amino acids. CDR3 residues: CASSSSETPGEQYF. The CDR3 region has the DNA TGCGCCAGCAGCTCTTCGGAGACCCCGGGCGAGCAGTACTTC.

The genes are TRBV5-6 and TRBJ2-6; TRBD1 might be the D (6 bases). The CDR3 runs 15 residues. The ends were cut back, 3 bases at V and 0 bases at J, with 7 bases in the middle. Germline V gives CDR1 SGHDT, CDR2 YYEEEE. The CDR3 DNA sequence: TGTGCCAGCAGCTGGACAGTCTCTGGGGCCAACGTCCTGACTTTC. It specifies CASSWTVSGANVLTF.

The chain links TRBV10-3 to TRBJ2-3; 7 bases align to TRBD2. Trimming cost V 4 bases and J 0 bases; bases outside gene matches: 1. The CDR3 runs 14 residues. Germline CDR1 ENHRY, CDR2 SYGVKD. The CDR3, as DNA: TGTGCCATCAGTGGGACTAGGAGCACAGATACGCAGTATTTT. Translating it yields CAISGTRSTDTQYF.

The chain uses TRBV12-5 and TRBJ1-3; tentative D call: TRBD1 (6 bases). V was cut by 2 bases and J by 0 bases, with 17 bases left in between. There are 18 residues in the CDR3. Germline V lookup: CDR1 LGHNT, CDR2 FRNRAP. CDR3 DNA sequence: TGTGCTAGTGGTTTGCAGGGGAAGGTAGGGTTCTCTGGAAACACCATATATTTT. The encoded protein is CASGLQGKVGFSGNTIYF.

The DNA for the CDR3 is TGTGCCAGCAGCCGGGACTATGGGTATGGCTACACCTTC. It encodes CASSRDYGYGYTF. The chain links TRBV7-8 to TRBJ1-2; possibly TRBD1 for D (5 bases). V was pared by 5 bases and J by 5 bases, with 12 bases between. The CDR3 has 13 residues. CDR1 and CDR2 from the germline V gene are SGHVS and FQNEAQ.

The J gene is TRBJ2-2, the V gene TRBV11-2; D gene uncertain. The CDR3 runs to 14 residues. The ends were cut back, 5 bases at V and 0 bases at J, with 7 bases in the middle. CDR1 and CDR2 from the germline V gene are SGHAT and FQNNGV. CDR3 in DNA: TGTGCCAGCAGCCTCGAGTCGAACACCGGGGAGCTGTTTTTT. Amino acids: CASSLESNTGELFF.

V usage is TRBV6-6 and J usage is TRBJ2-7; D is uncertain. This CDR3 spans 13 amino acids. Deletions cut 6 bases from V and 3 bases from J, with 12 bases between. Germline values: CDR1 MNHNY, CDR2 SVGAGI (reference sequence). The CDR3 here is CASSPGGSYEQYF. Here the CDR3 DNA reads TGTGCCAGCAGCCCAGGTGGCAGCTACGAGCAGTACTTC.

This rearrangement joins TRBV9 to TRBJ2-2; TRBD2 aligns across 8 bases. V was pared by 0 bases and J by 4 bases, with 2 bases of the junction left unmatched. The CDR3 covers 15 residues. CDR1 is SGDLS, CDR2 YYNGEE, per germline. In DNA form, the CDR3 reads TGTGCCAGCAGCGTAGGCGGGAGGAGCACCGGGGAGCTGTTTTTT. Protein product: CASSVGGRSTGELFF.

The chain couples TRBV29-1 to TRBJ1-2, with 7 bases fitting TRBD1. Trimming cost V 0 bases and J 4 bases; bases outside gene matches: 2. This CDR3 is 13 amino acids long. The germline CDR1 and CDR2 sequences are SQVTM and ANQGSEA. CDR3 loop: CSVEEWTGYGYTF. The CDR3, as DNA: TGCAGCGTTGAAGAATGGACAGGCTATGGCTACACCTTC.

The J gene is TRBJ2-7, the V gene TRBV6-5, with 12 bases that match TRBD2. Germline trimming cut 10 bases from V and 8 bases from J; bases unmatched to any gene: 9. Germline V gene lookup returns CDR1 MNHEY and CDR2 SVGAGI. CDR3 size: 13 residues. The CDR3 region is CAIRTSGNLKQYF. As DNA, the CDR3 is TGTGCCATCCGGACTAGCGGGAATCTTAAGCAGTACTTC.

CDR3 nucleotides: TGTGCCAGCTCACCCACTAGCGGTTCCACCTACAATGAGCAGTTCTTC. It encodes CASSPTSGSTYNEQFF. The chain employs TRBV18 and TRBJ2-1; 8 nucleotides line up with TRBD2. The CDR3 length is 16 residues. V shed 3 bases and J 2 bases; nucleotides not matched to a gene: 6. The germline V gene has CDR1 KGHSH and CDR2 LQKENI.

The DNA for the CDR3 is TGCAGCGTTCAGGACTGGGACACCGGGGAGCTGTTTTTT. This sequence encodes CSVQDWDTGELFF. V is TRBV29-1 and J is TRBJ2-2, with TRBD2 as a possible D gene (5 bases). CDR1 is SQVTM, CDR2 ANQGSEA, per germline. V lost 5 bases and J 3 bases, leaving 10 bases between the germline ends. The CDR3 is 13 amino acids.

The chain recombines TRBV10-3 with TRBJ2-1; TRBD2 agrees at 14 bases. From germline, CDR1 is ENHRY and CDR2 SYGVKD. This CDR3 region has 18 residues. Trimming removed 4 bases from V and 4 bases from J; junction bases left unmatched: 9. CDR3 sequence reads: CAISGAGTSGGLYNEQFF. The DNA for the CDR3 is TGTGCCATCAGTGGGGCCGGGACTAGCGGGGGACTTTACAATGAGCAGTTCTTC.

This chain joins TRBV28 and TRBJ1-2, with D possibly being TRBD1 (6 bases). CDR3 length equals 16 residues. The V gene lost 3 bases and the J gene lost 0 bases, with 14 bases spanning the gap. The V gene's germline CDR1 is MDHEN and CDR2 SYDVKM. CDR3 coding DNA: TGTGCCAGCAGTTTGCCGATCCAGGGGTCTAACTATGGCTACACCTTC. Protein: CASSLPIQGSNYGYTF.

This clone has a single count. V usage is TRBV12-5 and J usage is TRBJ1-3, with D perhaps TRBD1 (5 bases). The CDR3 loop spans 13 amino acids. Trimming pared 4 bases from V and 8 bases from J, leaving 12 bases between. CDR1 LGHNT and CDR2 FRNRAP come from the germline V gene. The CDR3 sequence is CASGWTRGYTIYF. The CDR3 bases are TGTGCTAGTGGTTGGACCCGGGGGTACACCATATATTTT.

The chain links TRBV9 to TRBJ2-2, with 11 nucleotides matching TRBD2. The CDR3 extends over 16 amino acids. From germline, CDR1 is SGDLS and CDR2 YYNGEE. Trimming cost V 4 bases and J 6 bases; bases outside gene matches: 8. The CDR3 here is CASSSRLAGGPGELFF. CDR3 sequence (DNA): TGTGCCAGCAGCTCTCGTTTAGCGGGAGGGCCCGGGGAGCTGTTTTTT. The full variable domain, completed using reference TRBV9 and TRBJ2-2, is DSGVTQTPKHLITATGQRVTLRCSPRSGDLSVYWYQQSLDQGLQFLIQYYNGEERAKGNILERFSAQQFPDLHSELNLSSLELGDSALYFCASSSRLAGGPGELFFGEGSRLTVL.

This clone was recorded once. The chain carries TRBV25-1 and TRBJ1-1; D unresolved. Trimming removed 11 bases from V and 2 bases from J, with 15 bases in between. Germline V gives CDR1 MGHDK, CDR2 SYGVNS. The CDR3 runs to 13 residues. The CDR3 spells CAAAAAYNTEAFF. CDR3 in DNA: TGTGCCGCGGCGGCAGCGTACAACACTGAAGCTTTCTTT.

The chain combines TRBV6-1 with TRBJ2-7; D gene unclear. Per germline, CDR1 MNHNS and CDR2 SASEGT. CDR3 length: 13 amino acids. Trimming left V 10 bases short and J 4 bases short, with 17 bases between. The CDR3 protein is CATTSLVSYEQYF. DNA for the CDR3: TGTGCCACAACGTCCCTAGTAAGTTACGAGCAGTACTTC.

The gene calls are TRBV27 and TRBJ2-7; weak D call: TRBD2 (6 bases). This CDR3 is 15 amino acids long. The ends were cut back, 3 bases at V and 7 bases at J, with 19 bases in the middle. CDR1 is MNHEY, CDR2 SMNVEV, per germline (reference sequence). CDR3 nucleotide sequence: TGTGCCAGCAGTTTGGCCCCGGGGTCCGGAGGGGAGCAGTACTTC. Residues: CASSLAPGSGGEQYF.

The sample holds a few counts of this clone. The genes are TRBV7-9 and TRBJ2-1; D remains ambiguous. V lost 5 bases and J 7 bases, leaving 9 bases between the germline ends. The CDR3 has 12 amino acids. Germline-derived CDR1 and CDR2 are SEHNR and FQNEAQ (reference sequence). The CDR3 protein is CASSPQRNEQFF. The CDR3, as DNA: TGTGCCAGCAGCCCTCAGAGGAATGAGCAGTTCTTC.